The rows below give T cell receptor beta chains drawn from one sample of a study of blood T cell repertoires in COVID-19. Assay used: immunoSEQ multiplex PCR; TCRdb lists only in-frame clones, some missing. This table holds roughly 330,000 clones, 86% found once. Sample: peripheral blood. The receptors were gathered from a woman aged 45-65 years with acute or convalescent COVID-19. Both conserved end residues are part of each CDR3. D genes are given only for firm matches. The size field is filled for only some rows; it gives once, few, many or a size class.

clone size,J gene,V gene,D gene,CDR3 protein,CDR3 DNA
.,TRBJ2-3,TRBV18,TRBD1,CASSEGQSTDTQYF,TGTGCCAGCTCAGAGGGACAGAGCACAGATACGCAGTATTTT
.,TRBJ2-3,TRBV5-4,TRBD2,CASSLRLAPRADTQYF,TGTGCCAGCAGCTTGAGACTAGCTCCTCGGGCAGATACGCAGTATTTT
.,TRBJ2-1,TRBV27,TRBD2,CASSPLRLAGLSYNEQFF,TGTGCCAGCAGCCCCCTCCGACTAGCGGGCCTCTCCTACAATGAGCAGTTCTTC
.,TRBJ1-5,TRBV18,TRBD1,CASSPLRTGHNQPQHF,TGTGCCAGCTCCCCTCTCCGGACAGGCCACAATCAGCCCCAGCATTTT
.,TRBJ2-3,TRBV6-1,TRBD2,CASSEGRAGGVTDTQYF,TGTGCCAGCAGTGAGGGGCGAGCGGGAGGTGTGACAGATACGCAGTATTTT
.,TRBJ2-1,TRBV15,.,CATSRDHVGAGLVHEQFF,TGTGCCACCAGCAGAGATCATGTTGGAGCGGGCCTGGTCCATGAGCAGTTCTTC
once,TRBJ2-1,TRBV5-1,TRBD2,CASSALAESYNEQFF,TGCGCCAGCAGCGCACTAGCGGAGTCCTACAATGAGCAGTTCTTC
.,TRBJ2-7,TRBV18,TRBD2,CASSPTREDYEQYF,TGTGCCAGCTCACCAACGCGGGAGGACTACGAGCAGTACTTC
.,TRBJ2-5,TRBV5-8,TRBD1,CASYNSWDRGTETQYF,TGTGCCAGCTATAATTCTTGGGACAGGGGGACAGAGACCCAGTACTTC
few,TRBJ1-4,TRBV9,.,CASSVHDGGLELFF,TGTGCCAGCAGCGTACATGACGGCGGGCTGGAACTGTTTTTT
.,TRBJ2-7,TRBV27,TRBD2,CASSNSGTYEQYF,TGTGCCAGCAGTAATAGCGGGACCTACGAGCAGTACTTC
.,TRBJ1-5,TRBV10-3,TRBD1,CAISVGTGDNQPQHF,TGTGCCATCAGTGTGGGGACAGGGGACAATCAGCCCCAGCATTTT
.,TRBJ1-3,TRBV20-1,TRBD1,CSASEGATGNTIYF,TGCAGTGCTAGTGAGGGGGCGACTGGAAACACCATATATTTT
.,TRBJ1-4,TRBV7-3,.,CASSLQATKSEKLFF,TGTGCCAGCAGCTTACAGGCGACAAAAAGTGAAAAACTGTTTTTT
.,TRBJ2-3,TRBV19,TRBD2,CAASGGGTDTQYF,TGTGCCGCAAGCGGGGGGGGCACAGATACGCAGTATTTT
.,TRBJ1-1,TRBV5-1,.,CASSWGVNTEAFF,TGCGCCAGCAGCTGGGGAGTGAACACTGAAGCTTTCTTT
.,TRBJ2-7,TRBV5-1,TRBD1,CASSGGTGGNEQYF,TGCGCCAGCAGCGGAGGGACAGGGGGCAACGAGCAGTACTTC
once,TRBJ2-5,TRBV12-1,.,CASSQVPEVQTQYF,TGTGCCAGCAGCCAAGTGCCCGAGGTTCAGACCCAGTACTTC
.,TRBJ1-4,TRBV5-1,TRBD1,CASSWGQGGEKLFF,TGCGCCAGCAGCTGGGGACAGGGTGGTGAAAAACTGTTTTTT
.,TRBJ1-5,TRBV27,TRBD1,CASSITGAGFQPQHF,TGTGCCAGCAGTATAACAGGGGCGGGTTTTCAGCCCCAGCATTTT
.,TRBJ2-7,TRBV28,TRBD1,CASSLHPQGSSYEQYF,TGTGCCAGCAGTTTACACCCACAGGGGAGCTCCTACGAGCAGTACTTC
.,TRBJ2-2,TRBV28,.,CASSLPLYRASNTGELFF,TGTGCCAGCAGTTTACCCCTTTACAGGGCTTCGAACACCGGGGAGCTGTTTTTT
.,TRBJ2-2,TRBV6-5,.,CATQEGNTGELFF,TGTGCCACCCAGGAGGGGAACACCGGGGAGCTGTTTTTT
.,TRBJ2-1,TRBV7-9,TRBD2,CASSLAAGVWYNEQFF,TGTGCCAGCAGCTTAGCGGCGGGAGTATGGTACAATGAGCAGTTCTTC
.,TRBJ2-5,TRBV5-6,TRBD2,CASSLMTSGLETQYF,TGTGCCAGCAGCCTGATGACTAGCGGGCTGGAGACCCAGTACTTC
.,TRBJ2-2,TRBV5-4,.,CASSTNTGELFF,TGTGCCAGCAGCACAAACACCGGGGAGCTGTTTTTT
.,TRBJ1-2,TRBV5-1,.,CASSLADSNYGYTF,TGCGCCAGCAGCTTAGCGGACAGCAACTATGGCTACACCTTC
.,TRBJ1-3,TRBV4-2,TRBD1,CASSQAEGQGNTIYF,TGTGCCAGCAGCCAAGCGGAGGGACAGGGAAACACCATATATTTT
.,TRBJ1-1,TRBV18,.,CASSRAMNTEAFF,TGTGCCAGCTCACGGGCAATGAACACTGAAGCTTTCTTT
.,TRBJ2-3,TRBV5-1,TRBD2,CASSGGRAKDTQYF,TGCGCCAGCAGTGGCGGGAGGGCCAAAGATACGCAGTATTTT
.,TRBJ1-6,TRBV14,.,CASSLSGSSYNSPLHF,TGTGCCAGCAGCCTAAGTGGGAGCTCCTATAATTCACCCCTCCACTTT
.,TRBJ1-1,TRBV7-9,TRBD1,CASSKDRQGARNTEAFF,TGTGCCAGCAGCAAGGACCGACAGGGGGCCCGGAACACTGAAGCTTTCTTT
.,TRBJ2-3,TRBV7-2,.,CASSLRERPTDTQYF,TGTGCCAGCAGCTTACGGGAGAGACCCACAGATACGCAGTATTTT
.,TRBJ2-5,TRBV27,TRBD2,CASSLLAGEGETQYF,TGTGCCAGCAGTTTGCTAGCGGGAGAGGGGGAGACCCAGTACTTC
.,TRBJ2-5,TRBV28,.,CASSLDFVETQYF,TGTGCCAGCAGTTTAGACTTCGTGGAGACCCAGTACTTC
.,TRBJ1-4,TRBV4-1,.,CASSQVAGINEKLFF,TGCGCCAGCAGCCAAGTTGCGGGTATTAATGAAAAACTGTTTTTT
.,TRBJ1-5,TRBV19,.,CASSIVNGGPQHF,TGTGCCAGTAGTATAGTTAACGGGGGTCCCCAGCATTTT
.,TRBJ1-2,TRBV29-1,TRBD1,CSVESKTGSGYTF,TGCAGCGTTGAATCGAAGACAGGGAGTGGCTACACCTTC
.,TRBJ1-6,TRBV19,.,CASSWGRVDSPLHF,TGTGCCAGTAGCTGGGGCAGGGTCGATTCACCCCTCCACTTT
.,TRBJ2-4,TRBV7-2,TRBD1,CASTEIQGLAKNIQYF,TGTGCCAGCACCGAGATACAGGGGCTCGCCAAAAACATTCAGTACTTC
.,TRBJ2-3,TRBV27,.,CASSLRVGGSGTDTQYF,TGTGCCAGCAGTTTACGGGTGGGTGGATCGGGCACAGATACGCAGTATTTT
.,TRBJ2-7,TRBV19,TRBD2,CASSIRSSGSYEQYF,TGTGCCAGTAGTATAAGGTCTAGCGGGAGCTACGAGCAGTACTTC
.,TRBJ1-3,TRBV4-1,.,CASSQPATEANTIYF,TGCGCCAGCAGCCAGCCTGCGACGGAGGCGAACACCATATATTTT
.,TRBJ2-4,TRBV6-5,TRBD1,CASSRGQGAIQYF,TGTGCCAGCAGTAGGGGACAGGGGGCCATTCAGTACTTC
once,TRBJ2-1,TRBV3-1/TRBV3-2,.,CASSQASRTNEQFF,TGTGCCAGCAGCCAAGCTTCCAGAACCAATGAGCAGTTCTTC